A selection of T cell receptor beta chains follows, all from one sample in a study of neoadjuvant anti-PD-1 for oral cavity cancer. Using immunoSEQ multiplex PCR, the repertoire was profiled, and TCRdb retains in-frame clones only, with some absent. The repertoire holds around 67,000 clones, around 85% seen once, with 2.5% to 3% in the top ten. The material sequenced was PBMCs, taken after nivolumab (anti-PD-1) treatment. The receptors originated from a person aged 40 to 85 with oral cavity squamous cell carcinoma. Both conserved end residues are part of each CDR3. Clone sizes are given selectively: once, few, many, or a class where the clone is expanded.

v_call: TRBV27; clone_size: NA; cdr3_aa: CASSGGWGATLAFF
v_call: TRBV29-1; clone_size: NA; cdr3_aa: CSVGQGVNYGYTF
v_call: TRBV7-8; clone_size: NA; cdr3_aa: CASSLVTGSVYEQYF
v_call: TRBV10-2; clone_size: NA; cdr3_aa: CAIRGGSGGANTGELFF
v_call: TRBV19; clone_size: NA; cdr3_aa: CASSGTANTGELFF
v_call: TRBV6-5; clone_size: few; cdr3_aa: CASSLRHNQPQHF
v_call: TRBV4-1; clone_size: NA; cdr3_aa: CASSLTWGGETQYF
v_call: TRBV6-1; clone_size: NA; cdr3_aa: CASSDIRGQNTEAFF
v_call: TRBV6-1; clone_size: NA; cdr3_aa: CASSEDWYQETQYF
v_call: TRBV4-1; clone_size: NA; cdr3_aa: CASSQETSGGPLTYEQYF
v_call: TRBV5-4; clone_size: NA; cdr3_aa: CASTWGADNLLEAFF
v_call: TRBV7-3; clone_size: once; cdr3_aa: CASSLNGRPDEQFF
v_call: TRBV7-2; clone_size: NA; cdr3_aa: CASSPSGSRYNEQFF
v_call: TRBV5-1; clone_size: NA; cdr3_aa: CASSLDWAGNQPQHF
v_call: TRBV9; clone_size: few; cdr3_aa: CASSVAGQGNIQYF
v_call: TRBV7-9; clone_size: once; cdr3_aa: CASSLRQEANYGYTF
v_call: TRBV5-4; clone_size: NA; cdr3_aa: CASSRGGTGAYEQYF
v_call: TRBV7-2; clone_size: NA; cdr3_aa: CASSSTPYSNQPQHF
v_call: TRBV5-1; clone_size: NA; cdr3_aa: CASSSFVPFTRGLNYGYTF
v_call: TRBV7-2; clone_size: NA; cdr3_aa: CASSLDGGGNYGYTF
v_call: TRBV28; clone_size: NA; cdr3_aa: CASRNSGGNQPQHF
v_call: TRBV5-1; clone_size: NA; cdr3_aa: CASRPGQGSEQYF
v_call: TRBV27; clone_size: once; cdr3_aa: CASSSISSTKDDEAFF
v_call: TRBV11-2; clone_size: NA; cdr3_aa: CASSTRDRQILQETQYF
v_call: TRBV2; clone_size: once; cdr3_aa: CASREGTNLWRNIQYF
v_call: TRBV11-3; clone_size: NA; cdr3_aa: CASSGSMNTEAFF
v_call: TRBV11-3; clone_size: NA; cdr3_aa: CASSLGDYEQYF
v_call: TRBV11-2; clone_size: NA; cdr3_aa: CASSLGQTITGELFF
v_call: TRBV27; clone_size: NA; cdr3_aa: CASRSLTGRKSSYNERFF
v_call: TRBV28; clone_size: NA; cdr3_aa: CASNIQGRSSYEQYF
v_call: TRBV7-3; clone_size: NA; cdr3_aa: CASSPRGGTGELFF
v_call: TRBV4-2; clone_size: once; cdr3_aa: CASSQDRYRSSYNEQFF
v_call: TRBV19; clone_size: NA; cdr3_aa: CASSPPTGGARNEQYF
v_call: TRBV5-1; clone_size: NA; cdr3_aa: CASRAGQTNYGYTF
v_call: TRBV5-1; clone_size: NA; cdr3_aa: CASSEIGLSKETQYF
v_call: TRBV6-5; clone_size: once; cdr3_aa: CASSYDRGGYEQYF
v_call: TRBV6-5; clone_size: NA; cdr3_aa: CASSPGLARETQYF
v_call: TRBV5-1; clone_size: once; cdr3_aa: CASSLISGRAETQYF
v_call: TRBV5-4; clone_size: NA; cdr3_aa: CASSPGGPNQPQHF
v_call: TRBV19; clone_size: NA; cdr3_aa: CASSAPRGTLLNQPQHF
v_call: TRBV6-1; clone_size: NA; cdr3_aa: CAEETQYF